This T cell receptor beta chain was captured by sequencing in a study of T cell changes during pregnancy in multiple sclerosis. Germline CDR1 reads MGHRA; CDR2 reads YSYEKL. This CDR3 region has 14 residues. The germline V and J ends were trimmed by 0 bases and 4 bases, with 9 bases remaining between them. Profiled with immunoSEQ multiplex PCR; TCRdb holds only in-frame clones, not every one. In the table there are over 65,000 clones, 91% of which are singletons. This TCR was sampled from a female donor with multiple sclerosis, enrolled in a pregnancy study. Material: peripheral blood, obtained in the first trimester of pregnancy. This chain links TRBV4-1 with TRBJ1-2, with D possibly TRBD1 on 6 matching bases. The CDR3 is CASSQEQGPYGYTF. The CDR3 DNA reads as TGCGCCAGCAGCCAAGAACAGGGACCCTATGGCTACACCTTC.